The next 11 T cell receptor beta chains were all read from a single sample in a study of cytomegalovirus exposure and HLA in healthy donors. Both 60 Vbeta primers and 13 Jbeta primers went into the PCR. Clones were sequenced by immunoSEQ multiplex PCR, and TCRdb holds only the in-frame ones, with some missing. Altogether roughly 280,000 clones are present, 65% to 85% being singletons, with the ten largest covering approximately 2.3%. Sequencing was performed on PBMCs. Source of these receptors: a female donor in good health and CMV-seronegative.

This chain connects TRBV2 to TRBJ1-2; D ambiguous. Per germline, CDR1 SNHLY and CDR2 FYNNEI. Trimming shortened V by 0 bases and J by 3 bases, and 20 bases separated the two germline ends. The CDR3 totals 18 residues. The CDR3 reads CASSEAASGRNSYYGYTF. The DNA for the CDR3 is TGTGCCAGCAGTGAAGCGGCGTCAGGCAGGAACTCCTACTATGGCTACACCTTC.

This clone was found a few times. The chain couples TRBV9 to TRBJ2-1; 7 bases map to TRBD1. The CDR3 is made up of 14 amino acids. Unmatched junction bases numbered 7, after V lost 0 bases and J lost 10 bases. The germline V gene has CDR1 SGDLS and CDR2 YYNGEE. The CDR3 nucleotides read TGTGCCAGCAGCGTAGAGACCCTGGACAGGGAGCAGTTCTTC. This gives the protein CASSVETLDREQFF.

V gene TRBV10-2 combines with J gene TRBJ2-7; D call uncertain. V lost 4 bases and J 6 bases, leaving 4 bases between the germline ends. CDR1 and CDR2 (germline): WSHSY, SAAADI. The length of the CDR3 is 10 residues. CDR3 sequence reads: CASSASEQYF. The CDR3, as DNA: TGCGCCAGCAGTGCTTCCGAGCAGTACTTC.

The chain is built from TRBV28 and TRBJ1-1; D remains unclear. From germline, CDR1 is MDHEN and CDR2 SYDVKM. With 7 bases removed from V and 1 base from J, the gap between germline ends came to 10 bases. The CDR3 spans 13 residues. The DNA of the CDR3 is TGTGCCAGCACCTTAGAGTCGAACACTGAAGCTTTCTTT. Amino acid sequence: CASTLESNTEAFF.

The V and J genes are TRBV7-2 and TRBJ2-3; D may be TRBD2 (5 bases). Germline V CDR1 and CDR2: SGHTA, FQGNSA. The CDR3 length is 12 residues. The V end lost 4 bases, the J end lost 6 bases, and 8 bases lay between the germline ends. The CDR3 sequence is CASSYQRDTQYF. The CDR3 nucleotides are TGTGCCAGCAGCTACCAGCGGGATACGCAGTATTTT.

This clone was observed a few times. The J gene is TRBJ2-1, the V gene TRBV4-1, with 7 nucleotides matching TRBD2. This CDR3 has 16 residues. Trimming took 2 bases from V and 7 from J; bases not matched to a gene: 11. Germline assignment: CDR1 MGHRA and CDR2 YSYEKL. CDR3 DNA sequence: TGCGCCAGCAGCCAAAAAGTGGGAGGGCCACGAAATGAGCAGTTCTTC. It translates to CASSQKVGGPRNEQFF.

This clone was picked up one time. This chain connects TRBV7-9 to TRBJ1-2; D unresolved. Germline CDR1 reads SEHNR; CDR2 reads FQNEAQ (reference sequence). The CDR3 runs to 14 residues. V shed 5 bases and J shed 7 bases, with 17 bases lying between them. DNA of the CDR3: TGTGCCAGCAGCCCCAGGACCTCCGAGGGTGGCTACACCTTC. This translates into CASSPRTSEGGYTF. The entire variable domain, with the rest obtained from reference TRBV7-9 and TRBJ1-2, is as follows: DTGVSQNPRHKITKRGQNVTFRCDPISEHNRLYWYRQTLGQGPEFLTYFQNEAQLEKSRLLSDRFSAERPKGSFSTLEIQRTEQGDSAMYLCASSPRTSEGGYTFGSGTRLTVV.

In nucleotides, the CDR3 is TGCGCCAGCAGCCTAATCGGCAATCGAGGAGAAAACGAGCAGTACTTC. The encoded protein is CASSLIGNRGENEQYF. J is TRBJ2-7 and V is TRBV4-1; D is ambiguous. Trimming stripped 4 bases from V and 5 bases from J, with 21 bases between. Germline V gives CDR1 MGHRA, CDR2 YSYEKL. The CDR3 sequence is 16 residues long.

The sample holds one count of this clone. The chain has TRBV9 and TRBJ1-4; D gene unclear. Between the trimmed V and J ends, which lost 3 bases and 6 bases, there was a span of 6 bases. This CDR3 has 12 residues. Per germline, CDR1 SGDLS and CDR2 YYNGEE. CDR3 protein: CASSAEDEKLFF. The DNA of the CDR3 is TGTGCCAGCAGCGCAGAGGATGAAAAACTGTTTTTT.

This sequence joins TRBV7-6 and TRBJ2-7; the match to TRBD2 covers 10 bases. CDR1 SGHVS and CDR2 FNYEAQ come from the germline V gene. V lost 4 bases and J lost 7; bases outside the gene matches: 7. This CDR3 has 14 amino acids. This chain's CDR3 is CASSSLAGEGEQYF. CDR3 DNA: TGTGCCAGCAGCTCTCTAGCGGGAGAGGGTGAGCAGTACTTC. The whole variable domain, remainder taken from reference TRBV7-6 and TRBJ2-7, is GAGVSQSPRYKVTKRGQDVALRCDPISGHVSLYWYRQALGQGPEFLTYFNYEAQQDKSGLPNDRFSAERPEGSISTLTIQRTEQRDSAMYRCASSSLAGEGEQYFGPGTRLTVT.

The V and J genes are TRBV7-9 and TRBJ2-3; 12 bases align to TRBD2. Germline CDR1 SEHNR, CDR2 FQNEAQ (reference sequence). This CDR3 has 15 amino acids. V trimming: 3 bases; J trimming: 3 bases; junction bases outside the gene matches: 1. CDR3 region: CASSLGTSGTDTQYF. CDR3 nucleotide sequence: TGTGCCAGCAGCTTGGGGACTAGCGGGACAGATACGCAGTATTTT.